Each of the 9 T cell receptor gamma chains below was sequenced from the same sample in a study of gamma delta lymphoproliferative disorders and STAT genes (dated by TCRdb to between 2017 and 2018). For TCR sequencing, genomic DNA was taken from peripheral blood mononuclear cells isolated from both patients and controls. Receptors were amplified or captured by multiplex PCR. Sequenced using an Illumina MiSeq. TCRdb recomputed clones from the public reads with CATT; identical DNA rows were then combined. The sample table records approximately 2,700 gamma-chain clones; just under 8.5% of these occur just once. The top ten constitute roughly a sixth of the sample. The sample consisted of blood. All receptors come from a human donor in good health.

On this clone: No DNA is shown, since the ends of the CDR3 on it are uncertain; the CDR3 is the one TCRdb lists. V gene TRGV11 was called; the J gene was not. TRGV11 has ORF status, its function being uncertain. 17 amino acids form the CDR3, both terminal residues included. CDR3 protein: CTTVPAGLYSSDWIKTF.

This clone rates as medium-sized (0.01 to 0.1%). CDR3 nucleotide sequence: TGTGCCACCTGGGACGGACCTTATTATAAGAAACTCTTT. It yields the protein CATWDGPYYKKLF. The rearrangement links TRGV3 to TRGJ1 or TRGJ2. The J gene was missing in TCRdb and was found by matching the end of the DNA to germline. After removal of 3 bases from V and 3 bases from J, the junction contained 5 bases not matched to a gene. Germline V gives CDR1 VTNTFY, CDR2 YDVSTARD (reference sequence). The CDR3 runs 13 residues.

This clone was found a few times. DNA of the CDR3: TGTGCCTGCTGGATTGAGGGGTTCAAGATATTT. Protein: CACWIEGFKIF. The genes are TRGV11 and TRGJP1. Here the J gene came from matching the DNA to germline, since TCRdb omits it. TRGV11 is known as an ORF, though its function is uncertain. This CDR3 is built from 11 residues. V lost 6 bases, J lost 12 bases, and 4 bases stayed unmatched.

By share, this clone counts as medium-sized. The rearrangement links TRGV10 to TRGJ1 or TRGJ2. TCRdb is silent on the J gene; assignment here came from matching the DNA to germline. TRGV10 is sorted into the ORF group, with uncertain function. CDR3 length equals 10 residues. Trimming took 8 bases from V and 10 from J; bases not matched to a gene: 6. The CDR3 region is CAAWDKKKLF. CDR3 nucleotides: TGTGCTGCGTGGGATAAAAAGAAACTCTTT.

As concerns this clone: A much larger clone differs by one base, so this may be a read error. At the DNA level, this CDR3 is encoded by other sequences in the same sample as well. This chain joins TRGV10 and TRGJ1 or TRGJ2. TCRdb is silent on the J gene; assignment here came from matching the DNA to germline. TRGV10 is flagged as an ORF with uncertain function. The CDR3 has 13 amino acids. The V segment lost 8 bases and the J segment 3 bases; nucleotides outside the gene matches: 8. The CDR3 DNA sequence: TGTGCTGCGTGGGTCCTGGTTTATTATAAGAAACTCTTT. Amino acid sequence: CAAWVLVYYKKLF.

By proportion, this clone is medium-sized. The V call is TRGV10, the J call TRGJP1. Matching the DNA to germline supplied the J gene, which TCRdb does not give. TRGV10 is annotated as an ORF whose role is uncertain. The CDR3 loop spans 12 amino acids. Trimming cost V 8 bases and J 6 bases; bases outside gene matches: 4. CDR3 residues: CAAWDSGWFKIF. The CDR3 coding sequence is TGTGCTGCGTGGGATTCTGGTTGGTTCAAGATATTT.

This clone counts as medium-sized. Other DNA sequences in the sample encode the same CDR3. V gene TRGV4 combines with J gene TRGJ1 or TRGJ2. Here the J gene was assigned by germline matching of the DNA, as TCRdb has none. Trimming removed 4 bases from V and 1 base from J; junction bases left unmatched: 1. CDR1 is EGSTGY, CDR2 YDSYTSSV, per germline. The length of the CDR3 is 12 residues. CDR3 region: CATWENYYKKLF. The DNA of the CDR3 is TGTGCCACCTGGGAAAATTATTATAAGAAACTCTTT.

By sample share, this clone is medium-sized (0.01 to 0.1%). The V and J genes are TRGV2 and TRGJP1. The J gene was not available in TCRdb and was assigned here by matching the DNA to germline segments. Unmatched junction bases numbered 12, after V lost 0 bases and J lost 2 bases. Germline-derived CDR1 and CDR2 are EGSNGY and YDSYNSKV. The CDR3 totals 18 residues. CDR3 sequence: CATWDGRRVRTTGWFKIF. As DNA, the CDR3 is TGTGCCACCTGGGACGGGCGGAGGGTTAGGACCACTGGTTGGTTCAAGATATTT.

In its sample, this clone ranks as large (0.1 to 1%). Other nucleotide sequences in the sample specify the same CDR3. This chain uses TRGV10 with TRGJP1. The J gene, missing from TCRdb, was assigned here through DNA to germline matching. TRGV10 is filed as an ORF, its function uncertain. J gave up 0 bases and V 8 bases, and 4 bases lay outside the gene matches. The CDR3 runs to 14 residues. The CDR3 DNA reads as TGTGCTGCGTGGGAATATACCACTGGTTGGTTCAAGATATTT. It codes for CAAWEYTTGWFKIF.